This TCR beta chain stems from a study of beta chain features in type 1 diabetes. Overall study: Age, gender and cell yields were similar between patients and healthy donors. Study results and limitations: Shorter templates might be favored by PCR, and equally so in patients and in controls. A moderate, significant TCRB CDR3 shortening appeared in type 1 diabetes across four CD4+ subsets.

CDR1 is SNHLY, CDR2 FYNNEI, per germline. The CDR3 loop spans 12 amino acids. V was shortened by 8 bases and J by 5 bases, with 12 bases between the two germline ends. One heparinised blood draw averaging approximately 0.11 L was given by each donor. Comments on this clone: What it binds is unknown.

Expressed TCRB transcripts were sequenced because the isolated RNA had all been reverse transcribed beforehand. Data came from immunoSEQ multiplex PCR; TCRdb stores just in-frame clones and leaves some out. The table lists about 190,000 clones, about 7.8% of them singletons. This receptor was taken from a woman between 35 and 50 years old with type 1 diabetes. The gene calls are TRBV2 and TRBJ1-2; D uncertain. Material: central memory CD4+ T cells from blood. Here the CDR3 reads CASAPGRYGYTF. The CDR3 nucleotides read TGTGCCAGCGCGCCTGGGAGATATGGCTACACCTTC.